This TCR beta chain came from a study of cytomegalovirus exposure and HLA in healthy donors. With regard to this clone: Its antigen remains unidentified.

Generated by immunoSEQ multiplex PCR, the TCRdb table keeps only in-frame clones and is missing some. The sample shows more than 130,000 clones, about 86% of them seen only once. CDR1 is KGHSY and CDR2 is FQNENV in the germline V gene. Between the trimmed V and J ends, which lost 1 base and 3 bases, there was a span of 12 bases. The CDR3 runs to 15 residues. Broader study findings: Researchers catalogued some 160 TCR beta chains as cytomegalovirus-associated.

V and J are TRBV16 and TRBJ1-2, with D hard to call. The sequence was obtained from a woman aged 18-30 years in good health and CMV-seropositive. Sequencing was done on a sample of PBMCs. CDR3 loop: CASSQLGRMDYGYTF. Written as DNA, the CDR3 is TGTGCCAGCAGCCAATTGGGGAGGATGGACTATGGCTACACCTTC. Together with reference TRBV16 and TRBJ1-2, the CDR3 gives the full variable domain: GEEVAQTPKHLVRGEGQKAKLYCAPIKGHSYVFWYQQVLKNEFKFLISFQNENVFDETGMPKERFSAKCLPNSPCSLEIQATKLEDSAVYFCASSQLGRMDYGYTFGSGTRLTVV.